This T cell receptor (beta chain) is from a study of CXCR3-negative and CXCR3-positive naive CD8 T cells. Study-level points and caveats: CXCR3-positive naive cells carried more hydrophobic TRB CDR3s than CXCR3-negative naive cells did.

5' RACE with UMI labels generated the TRB cDNA libraries. No DNA is given; TCRdb re-called the 5' RACE reads and lists each CDR3 protein once. Reported are about 98,000 distinct CDR3 sequences; the ten largest clones contain 0.95% to 1.4%. Per germline, CDR1 SGHDT and CDR2 YYEEEE. The CDR3 runs to 15 residues. Details on this clonotype: The antigen is undetermined.

The sequence was collected from a human donor in good health. Some clones in this sample may be carry-over from other donors' samples. This chain uses TRBV5-6 with TRBJ2-1; without DNA, the TCRdb call of TRBD2 cannot be checked. The sequencing sample was made of naive CXCR3+ CD8+ T cells from blood. Subset here: CD45RO-CCR7+CD27+CD95- naive CD8+ T cells expressing CXCR3 (TNR3+). The CDR3 spells CASSWLAGSYNEQFF. Full variable domain (outside the CDR3, taken from reference TRBV5-6 and TRBJ2-1): DAGVTQSPTHLIKTRGQQVTLRCSPKSGHDTVSWYQQALGQGPQFIFQYYEEEERQRGNFPDRFSGHQFPNYSSELNVNALLLGDSALYLCASSWLAGSYNEQFFGPGTRLTVL.